The 14 T cell receptor beta chains in this list originate from one sample, sequenced in a study of cytomegalovirus exposure and HLA in healthy donors. The PCR had 60 Vbeta and 13 Jbeta primers. Assay used: immunoSEQ multiplex PCR; TCRdb lists only in-frame clones, some missing. Of more than 85,000 clones listed, more than 75% are singletons. Sequenced material: PBMCs. These receptors all stem from a man aged 40-55 years in good health and CMV-seronegative.

The chain employs TRBV19 and TRBJ2-5; D not certain. The CDR3 runs to 13 residues. Trimming took off 0 bases at V and 6 bases at J, with 8 bases between the two ends. Germline values: CDR1 LNHDA, CDR2 SQIVND (reference sequence). CDR3 in amino acids: CASSIDQRQTQYF. The CDR3 DNA reads TGTGCCAGTAGTATAGATCAGAGGCAGACCCAGTACTTC.

The V call is TRBV18, the J call TRBJ2-6, with 10 bases fitting TRBD1. The junction had 15 bases not matched to a gene; V was cut back by 10 bases and J by 0 bases. Germline CDR1 KGHSH, CDR2 LQKENI. The CDR3 length is 19 residues. The chain's CDR3 is CATPKLRDRGSSGANVLTF. The CDR3 coding sequence is TGTGCCACCCCAAAACTCCGGGACAGGGGCTCCTCTGGGGCCAACGTCCTGACTTTC.

The gene calls are TRBV7-2 and TRBJ1-6, with 10 bases that match TRBD1. The CDR3 runs 14 residues. V shed 6 bases and J 8 bases; nucleotides not matched to a gene: 4. Germline assignment: CDR1 SGHTA and CDR2 FQGNSA. The CDR3 region is CASRGGTGDSPLHF. The CDR3 bases are TGTGCCAGCAGGGGGGGGACAGGGGATTCACCCCTCCACTTT.

The rearrangement joins TRBV7-4 to TRBJ1-5, with 8 bases that match TRBD1. The CDR3 length is 17 residues. Germline-derived CDR1 and CDR2 are SGHVT and SQSDAQ. V lost 8 bases to trimming and J lost 0 bases; unmatched junction nucleotides: 12. The CDR3 nucleotides read TGTGCCAGCGAAAGGGACAGGCGTTTCCATAGCAATCAGCCCCAGCATTTT. Its protein is CASERDRRFHSNQPQHF. Full variable domain (remainder filled in from reference TRBV7-4 and TRBJ1-5): GAGVSQSPRYKVAKRGRDVALRCDSISGHVTLYWYRQTLGQGSEVLTYSQSDAQRDKSGRPSGRFSAERPERSVSTLKIQRTEQGDSAVYLCASERDRRFHSNQPQHFGDGTRLSIL.

The chain couples TRBV2 to TRBJ2-7; TRBD1 agrees at 7 bases. J gave up 6 bases and V 8 bases, and 13 bases lay outside the gene matches. CDR3 size: 14 residues. Germline values: CDR1 SNHLY, CDR2 FYNNEI. The CDR3 spells CASGMIGTAGEQYF. For the CDR3, the DNA is TGTGCCAGCGGAATGATAGGGACAGCCGGCGAGCAGTACTTC. Together with reference TRBV2 and TRBJ2-7, the CDR3 gives the full variable domain: EPEVTQTPSHQVTQMGQEVILRCVPISNHLYFYWYRQILGQKVEFLVSFYNNEISEKSEIFDDQFSVERPDGSNFTLKIRSTKLEDSAMYFCASGMIGTAGEQYFGPGTRLTVT.

V is TRBV21-1 and J is TRBJ1-2; TRBD1, the D gene given by the table, was not confirmed from the DNA. TRBV21-1 is assigned pseudogene status. The CDR3 length is 13 residues. The CDR3 spells CASSNRTGYGYTF. DNA of the CDR3: TGTGCCAGCAGCAACCGGACAGGGTATGGCTACACCTTC.

This chain links TRBV5-1 with TRBJ2-7; the match to TRBD1 covers 7 bases. Germline assignment: CDR1 SGHRS and CDR2 YFSETQ. This CDR3 spans 15 amino acids. The junction had 8 bases not matched to a gene; V was cut back by 3 bases and J by 2 bases. CDR3 sequence: CASSSTGVPTYEQYF. CDR3 DNA: TGCGCCAGCAGCTCAACAGGGGTTCCTACCTACGAGCAGTACTTC.

The chain couples TRBV27 to TRBJ1-5; D is possibly TRBD1 (6 bases). Germline lookup yields CDR1 MNHEY and CDR2 SMNVEV (reference sequence). The germline V and J ends were trimmed by 6 bases and 5 bases, with 11 bases remaining between them. This CDR3 contains 13 residues. Written as DNA, the CDR3 is TGTGCCAGCAGCCAACAGGGAGATCAGCCCCAGCATTTT. It codes for CASSQQGDQPQHF.

In the case of this clone: Compared with germline, one end of the junction differs, possibly owing to a read error. The chain combines TRBV6-6 with TRBJ1-2; 11 positions agree with TRBD1. The CDR3 extends over 15 amino acids. Germline V gene lookup returns CDR1 MNHNY and CDR2 SVGAGI (reference sequence). The CDR3 region has the DNA TGTGCCAGCAGTGACTCGGACAGGGGGCCAGATGGCTACACCTTC. Protein sequence: CASSDSDRGPDGYTF.

The chain couples TRBV14 to TRBJ2-7; possible D gene TRBD1, 7 bases. Germline V gene lookup returns CDR1 SGHDN and CDR2 FVKESK. The V gene lost 0 bases and the J gene lost 6 bases, with 15 bases spanning the gap. The CDR3 totals 15 residues. The CDR3 DNA is TGTGCCAGCAGCCAAGATCTTGGGACAGCGGGCGAGCAGTACTTC. Amino acids: CASSQDLGTAGEQYF.

This clone showed up just a few times. The chain is built from TRBV29-1 and TRBJ2-5, with TRBD1 matching over 7 bases. The CDR3 consists of 12 residues. Germline V gives CDR1 SQVTM, CDR2 ANQGSEA. DNA for the CDR3: TGCAGAGCCGGGACAGAACAAGAGACCCAGTACTTC. Translation gives CRAGTEQETQYF.

The chain carries TRBV28 and TRBJ2-5; TRBD2 is a possible D gene (7 bases). Trimming pared 6 bases from V and 7 bases from J, leaving 24 bases between. Germline CDR1 MDHEN, CDR2 SYDVKM. This CDR3 region has 16 residues. The CDR3 loop reads CASSRDNNVGGGTQYF. The CDR3 DNA follows: TGTGCCAGCAGCCGGGACAATAACGTTGGGGGGGGGACCCAGTACTTC.

The table lists this clone with a count of one. V and J are TRBV10-3 and TRBJ2-3; TRBD2 aligns across 11 bases. The J segment lost 5 bases and the V segment lost 6 bases, leaving 7 bases of the junction unmatched. The germline gives CDR1 ENHRY, CDR2 SYGVKD. The CDR3 sequence is 15 residues long. The CDR3 DNA reads as TGTGCCATCAGGTTAGCGGGGGGGCCGGGAGATACGCAGTATTTT. This encodes CAIRLAGGPGDTQYF.

This clone was detected once. The gene calls are TRBV5-8 and TRBJ1-2, with D unclear. V was pared by 2 bases and J by 0 bases, with 11 bases between. The CDR3 is 15 residues long. CDR1 is SGHTS and CDR2 is YDEGEE in the germline V gene. The CDR3 sequence: CASSFHSGTNYGYTF. The CDR3 DNA reads TGTGCCAGCAGCTTCCACAGTGGTACTAACTATGGCTACACCTTC.